This TCR beta chain was captured in a study of OX40 agonist ivuxolimab in advanced cancers. Study at large: The study treated patients with ivuxolimab, an agonistic anti-OX40 (CD134) antibody. All patients had ivuxolimab intravenously every 2 weeks at 0.01 to 10 mg/kg. Patients undergoing dose escalation presented with hepatocellular carcinoma, melanoma, renal cell or head and neck cancer.

Points from the study as a whole: Mean expanded clone counts were higher in CD8+ than CD4+ T cells.

This CDR3 has 15 amino acids. The ends were cut back, 5 bases at V and 2 bases at J, with 17 bases in the middle. Germline V gives CDR1 SGHRS, CDR2 YFSETQ. The data were produced by immunoSEQ multiplex PCR, yet TCRdb's version contains in-frame clones alone and is incomplete. The sample holds tens of thousands of clones, 86% seen once. Note on this clone: Its target is not known.

The chain couples TRBV5-1 to TRBJ2-7, with D perhaps matching TRBD1 or TRBD2 (5 bases each). The TCR was taken from an adult with an advanced solid tumor such as melanoma, head and neck, liver or kidney cancer. The specimen was CD4+ or CD8+ T cells sorted from blood, collected in a trial of the OX40 agonist ivuxolimab. CDR3 DNA: TGCGCCAGCAGGGGGAGTTCGGACACTACCTACGAGCAGTACTTC. It translates to CASRGSSDTTYEQYF.